Presented here are 3 T cell receptor beta chains from one specimen sequenced in a study of blood T cell repertoires in COVID-19 (dated by TCRdb to 2018 to 2020). The library relied on the immunoSEQ multiplex PCR assay. TCRdb mirrors the immuneACCESS table, restricted to in-frame sequences. Some clones are absent from its copies; in checked studies, under half trace to an unresolved V gene, and the reason for the others is unknown. The sample yields over 250,000 clones; under 90% were counted once. Over 4% of the sample is taken by the ten largest. The sample was PBMCs or T cells enriched from blood (not recorded which). The receptors stem from a man aged 25-40 years with acute COVID-19.

This clone was seen ten or more times. The V call is TRBV11-2, the J call TRBJ2-3; D gene unclear. V was clipped by 6 bases and J by 2 bases, with 3 bases between them. CDR1 is SGHAT, CDR2 FQNNGV, per germline. The CDR3 has 11 amino acids. The CDR3 sequence is CASRYTDTQYF. CDR3 nucleotides: TGTGCCAGCAGGTACACAGATACGCAGTATTTT.

V and J are TRBV27 and TRBJ1-2; D is uncertain. The V end lost 2 bases, the J end lost 2 bases, and 15 bases lay between the germline ends. Germline lookup yields CDR1 MNHEY and CDR2 SMNVEV (reference sequence). The CDR3 contains 16 residues. The CDR3: CASSLAGRRGNYGYTF. CDR3 sequence (DNA): TGTGCCAGCAGTTTAGCCGGGAGAAGAGGAAACTATGGCTACACCTTC.

The rearrangement uses TRBV7-8 and TRBJ1-1, with D unclear. This CDR3 spans 15 amino acids. The germline gives CDR1 SGHVS, CDR2 FQNEAQ. Between the trimmed V and J ends, which lost 4 bases and 4 bases, there was a span of 16 bases. The chain's CDR3 is CASSYGYTEGTEAFF. The CDR3 nucleotides are TGTGCCAGCAGCTATGGGTACACGGAGGGCACTGAAGCTTTCTTT.